The 21 T cell receptor beta chains below were found in one sample sequenced in a study of blood T cells in healthy people across ages. Primers used in a second PCR of about 6 to 12 cycles were a sample-barcoded 5' primer and a J-beta primer mix. From the 5' RACE reads, TCRdb called clonotypes with MiXCR, one entry per CDR3 protein. Found here are around 800,000 distinct CDR3 sequences, around 25% of them singletons; the top ten hold 2.5% to 3.5%. The sample was also reused in another study, on T cells of mothers and their children.

Sequenced sample: blood. These TCRs come from a boy younger than 18 in good health.

This clonotype was seen repeatedly, ten times or more. The CDR3 is CASSLSGTGLAKNIQYF. The CDR3 DNA reads TGTGCCAGCAGTTTGTCCGGGACAGGGCTAGCCAAAAACATTCAGTACTTC. The V call is TRBV27, the J call TRBJ2-4; 9 nucleotides match TRBD1. Trimming at V came to 3 bases and at J to 0 bases, leaving 6 bases not matched to a gene. The CDR3 runs 17 residues. Germline V gives CDR1 MNHEY, CDR2 SMNVEV (reference sequence).

This clonotype has more than one count but fewer than ten. CDR3 DNA: TGCGCCAGCAGCTTGGGCCGCCAAGGAAATGAGCAGTTCTTC. The encoded protein is CASSLGRQGNEQFF. The V call is TRBV5-1, the J call TRBJ2-1; D is uncertain. Trimming left V 0 bases short and J 7 bases short, with 11 bases between. CDR1 is SGHRS, CDR2 YFSETQ, per germline. CDR3 length: 14 amino acids.

This clonotype was seen a handful of times. This chain uses TRBV6-6 with TRBJ2-1, with a possible D match to TRBD1 (5 bases). The end of the DNA is better explained by TRBJ2-5, so the J call may be wrong. Looked up from germline, CDR1 is MNHNY and CDR2 is SVGAGI (reference sequence). The CDR3 length is 14 residues. CDR3 loop: CASSPGHLEETQYF. The CDR3 DNA sequence: TGTGCCAGCAGTCCTGGACATCTCGAGGAGACCCAGTACTTC.

This chain uses TRBV6-1 with TRBJ2-1, with 9 positions matching TRBD2. The V and J ends lost 5 bases and 0 bases, in that order; junction bases with no gene match: 8. This CDR3 region has 17 residues. From germline, CDR1 is MNHNS and CDR2 SASEGT. This CDR3 is CASSPPVSGSSYNEQFF. Written as DNA, the CDR3 is TGTGCCAGCAGTCCCCCGGTTAGCGGGAGCTCCTACAATGAGCAGTTCTTC.

The chain is built from TRBV20-1 and TRBJ2-5, with 7 bases matching TRBD1. The DNA end lines up better with TRBJ2-7; the J call may be wrong. There are 14 residues in the CDR3. Germline loops: CDR1 DFQATT, CDR2 SNEGSKA (reference sequence). The CDR3 coding sequence is TGCAGTGCCCCTCGAAGGGACAGACCCTACGAGCAGTACTTC. This codes for CSAPRRDRPYEQYF.

The chain uses TRBV20-1 and TRBJ1-2; D is uncertain. Per germline, CDR1 DFQATT and CDR2 SNEGSKA (reference sequence). Trimming pared 4 bases from V and 3 bases from J, leaving 9 bases between. CDR3 length equals 12 residues. CDR3 amino acids: CSANEGHYGYTF. In DNA form, the CDR3 reads TGCAGTGCTAACGAAGGCCACTATGGCTACACCTTC.

Here the CDR3 DNA reads TGTGCCAGCAGCGTTAGCGGCGGGGTATTCAATGAGCAGTTCTTC. Its protein product is CASSVSGGVFNEQFF. This sequence joins TRBV7-2 and TRBJ2-1, with TRBD2 as a possible D gene (6 bases). Germline V gives CDR1 SGHTA, CDR2 FQGNSA. The V end lost 5 bases, the J end lost 6 bases, and 17 bases lay between the germline ends. This CDR3 region has 15 residues.

V is TRBV10-1 and J is TRBJ2-5; 10 nucleotides agree with TRBD1. This CDR3 spans 13 amino acids. CDR1 and CDR2 from the germline V gene are WNHNN and SYGVQD (reference sequence). The V gene end was trimmed by 7 bases and the J gene end by 5 bases; junction bases not matched to a gene: 4. The CDR3 nucleotides are TGCGCCAGCATCAGACAGGGGGCGGAGACCCAGTACTTC. It specifies CASIRQGAETQYF.

This sequence joins TRBV10-3 and TRBJ1-3, with 8 bases matching TRBD1. The germline CDR1 and CDR2 sequences are ENHRY and SYGVKD. The junction had 7 bases not matched to a gene; V was cut back by 6 bases and J by 0 bases. This CDR3 is 16 amino acids long. CDR3: CAISRITGGSGNTIYF. The CDR3 nucleotides are TGTGCCATCAGCCGAATTACAGGGGGCTCTGGAAACACCATATATTTT.

Details on this clonotype: The junction differs from germline at one of its ends, possibly a read error. The chain uses TRBV3-1 and TRBJ2-7; 11 bases agree with TRBD2. The CDR3 runs to 15 residues. The V gene's germline CDR1 is LGHDT and CDR2 YNNKEL (reference sequence). CDR3 in amino acids: CASSQVLAGGYERYF. CDR3 sequence (DNA): TGTGCCAGCAGCCAGGTCCTAGCGGGGGGTTACGAGCGGTACTTC.

This clonotype occurred a few times. The genes are TRBV5-1 and TRBJ1-1, with D hard to call. Germline V CDR1 and CDR2: SGHRS, YFSETQ. CDR3 length: 14 amino acids. Trimming left V 5 bases short and J 1 base short, with 12 bases between. The CDR3 DNA sequence: TGCGCCAGCAGGGGGTGGGAGGCGAACACTGAAGCTTTCTTT. Amino acid sequence: CASRGWEANTEAFF.

J is TRBJ2-1 and V is TRBV12-5; the match to TRBD2 covers 12 bases. The CDR3 consists of 15 residues. After removal of 5 bases from V and 4 bases from J, the junction contained 3 bases not matched to a gene. Germline loops: CDR1 LGHNT, CDR2 FRNRAP. CDR3: CASGPGLAGYNEQFF. CDR3 DNA sequence: TGTGCTAGTGGTCCAGGACTAGCGGGGTACAATGAGCAGTTCTTC.

In this sample, this clonotype turned up a few times. The rearrangement uses TRBV7-9 and TRBJ2-5; no reliable D call. Judging by the DNA end, TRBJ2-7 fits better; the J call may be wrong. CDR1 is SEHNR, CDR2 FQNEAQ, per germline (reference sequence). This CDR3 has 14 amino acids. For the CDR3, the DNA is TGTGCCAGCAGCCCCCGGAAGGGCCCCTACGAGCAGTACTTC. Translating gives CASSPRKGPYEQYF.

This sequence joins TRBV27 and TRBJ2-3, with D hard to call. The germline gives CDR1 MNHEY, CDR2 SMNVEV (reference sequence). The CDR3 contains 15 residues. With 3 bases removed from V and 3 bases from J, the gap between germline ends came to 13 bases. As DNA, the CDR3 is TGTGCCAGCAGTTTGACTCTGGCTTCGACAGATACGCAGTATTTT. Translating gives CASSLTLASTDTQYF.

The J gene is TRBJ2-7, the V gene TRBV5-1; tentative D call: TRBD1 (6 bases). CDR1 is SGHRS and CDR2 is YFSETQ in the germline V gene. This CDR3 region has 13 residues. V dropped 4 bases and J dropped 10 bases, with 18 bases sitting between them. For the CDR3, the DNA is TGCGCCAGCAGCCCGGGGATGGGGGCGGGCCAGTACTTC. Translating it yields CASSPGMGAGQYF.

This clonotype was found a few times. J is TRBJ2-5 and V is TRBV25-1; D may correspond to TRBD1 or TRBD2 (6 bases each). This CDR3 comprises 12 residues. Trimming pared 10 bases from V and 0 bases from J, leaving 9 bases between. Germline loops: CDR1 MGHDK, CDR2 SYGVNS. The CDR3 region has the DNA TGTGCCATCGGGGGCAACCAAGAGACCCAGTACTTC. Its protein product is CAIGGNQETQYF.

This sequence joins TRBV12-3 or TRBV12-4 and TRBJ2-5, with D possibly TRBD2 on 6 matching bases. The V end was cut by 2 bases, the J end by 2 bases, with 12 bases between. The CDR3 runs to 15 residues. As DNA, the CDR3 is TGTGCCAGCAGTTTATCGGCAGGGACTCAAGAGACCCAGTACTTC. Protein sequence: CASSLSAGTQETQYF.

This clonotype has only a few counts. The chain uses TRBV12-3 or TRBV12-4 and TRBJ1-1; D is unresolved. The CDR3 is 12 amino acids. Trimming left V 7 bases short and J 7 bases short, with 13 bases between. Here the CDR3 DNA reads TGTGCCAGCACTGGGGTTGTTGGTGAAGCTTTCTTT. This translates into CASTGVVGEAFF.

This chain joins TRBV6-1 and TRBJ2-5, with 8 bases aligning to TRBD2. Germline V gene data show CDR1 as MNHNS and CDR2 as SASEGT. The CDR3 loop spans 13 amino acids. V shed 8 bases and J 2 bases; nucleotides not matched to a gene: 4. CDR3 nucleotides: TGTGCCAGCGGAGAGCGGGAGCAAGAGACCCAGTACTTC. This gives the protein CASGEREQETQYF.

The chain joins TRBV5-1 to TRBJ2-3; possible D gene TRBD1, 6 bases. The CDR3 spans 15 residues. V shed 6 bases and J shed 3 bases, with 17 bases lying between them. Germline V lookup: CDR1 SGHRS, CDR2 YFSETQ. CDR3 protein: CASTLGAAPTDTQYF. The CDR3 DNA follows: TGCGCCAGCACTCTGGGGGCAGCTCCTACAGATACGCAGTATTTT.

This clonotype was observed a handful of times. The V gene is TRBV3-1, the J gene TRBJ2-5; the D gene is possibly TRBD2 (6 bases). The CDR3 has 15 residues. CDR1 LGHDT and CDR2 YNNKEL come from the germline V gene (reference sequence). V shed 0 bases and J shed 5 bases, with 13 bases lying between them. CDR3 nucleotides: TGTGCCAGCAGCCAAGATCTCCGGGGGTGGGAGACCCAGTACTTC. It codes for CASSQDLRGWETQYF.